These 20 T cell receptor beta chains share one sample of origin, sequenced in a study of blood T cell repertoires in COVID-19. Clones were read by immunoSEQ multiplex PCR, and TCRdb kept only the in-frame ones, dropping some. The sample has under 60,000 clones, 70% to 90% seen once. Source material: peripheral blood. These receptors were obtained from a human donor in a cohort sampled during active COVID-19.

The rearrangement joins TRBV15 to TRBJ2-2; D possibly corresponds to TRBD1 (6 bases). CDR1 LNHNV and CDR2 YYDKDF come from the germline V gene (reference sequence). This CDR3 contains 12 residues. Trimming left V 8 bases short and J 9 bases short, with 13 bases between. CDR3 DNA sequence: TGTGCCACCCGGAAGGGGGACCGGGAGCTGTTTTTT. Protein product: CATRKGDRELFF.

The V and J genes are TRBV6-2 or TRBV6-3 and TRBJ2-7; D remains unclear. Trimming cost V 2 bases and J 5 bases, with 13 bases left between them. CDR3 size: 14 residues. The germline gives CDR1 MNHEY, CDR2 SVGEGT. The DNA for the CDR3 is TGTGCCAGCAGTTACAGCCATCCCCTAAACGAGCAGTACTTC. Protein sequence: CASSYSHPLNEQYF.

This chain joins TRBV29-1 and TRBJ2-5; a weak D match, TRBD2 (6 bases). CDR1 is SQVTM, CDR2 ANQGSEA, per germline. Trimming pared 4 bases from V and 1 base from J, leaving 13 bases between. The CDR3 covers 14 residues. The CDR3: CSVVTRTAQETQYF. The CDR3 region has the DNA TGCAGCGTTGTGACTAGAACAGCCCAAGAGACCCAGTACTTC.

This clone was counted only a few times. This chain connects TRBV6-5 to TRBJ2-3; possibly TRBD2 for D (5 bases). The CDR3 consists of 15 residues. V lost 7 bases and J 0 bases, leaving 14 bases between the germline ends. In germline, CDR1 is MNHEY, CDR2 SVGAGI. CDR3 bases: TGTGCCAGCACTGGAAAGGGAGTAAGCACAGATACGCAGTATTTT. Its protein is CASTGKGVSTDTQYF.

This clone appeared a single time. This sequence joins TRBV9 and TRBJ2-3, with D possibly matching TRBD2 (6 bases). V lost 0 bases, J lost 7 bases, and 18 bases lay in between. From germline, CDR1 is SGDLS and CDR2 YYNGEE. The CDR3 is made up of 16 amino acids. CDR3 nucleotides: TGTGCCAGCAGCGTAGGGCGGGGAGCTCAGGCAAATACGCAGTATTTT. It translates to CASSVGRGAQANTQYF.

The chain recombines TRBV10-3 with TRBJ1-2; D ambiguous. Germline V gene sequence: CDR1 ENHRY, CDR2 SYGVKD. V lost 2 bases and J 8 bases, leaving 9 bases between the germline ends. The length of the CDR3 is 12 residues. The CDR3 protein is CAISEDTRGYTF. The DNA of the CDR3 is TGTGCCATCAGTGAGGATACACGAGGCTACACCTTC.

The CDR3 loop is CAWTSTNEKLFF. The CDR3 coding sequence is TGTGCCTGGACTTCAACTAATGAAAAACTGTTTTTT. V gene TRBV30 combines with J gene TRBJ1-4; D is undetermined. The germline gives CDR1 GTSNPN, CDR2 SVGIG (reference sequence). V was trimmed by 4 bases and J by 0 bases, leaving 3 bases between them. This CDR3 contains 12 residues.

The CDR3: CASTLGHSGTEAFF. The CDR3 nucleotides are TGTGCCAGCACCCTGGGGCACAGTGGTACTGAAGCTTTCTTT. V gene TRBV7-8 combines with J gene TRBJ1-1, with D possibly being TRBD1 (5 bases). The CDR3 runs 14 residues. The germline V and J ends were trimmed by 7 bases and 5 bases, with 17 bases remaining between them. Germline V gives CDR1 SGHVS, CDR2 FQNEAQ.

The rearrangement joins TRBV11-3 to TRBJ2-1; possible D gene TRBD1, 6 bases. CDR1 is SGHNT and CDR2 is YENEEA in the germline V gene. Trimming removed 0 bases at V and 2 bases at J, with 8 bases between. The CDR3 runs 15 residues. The CDR3 reads CASSLEQGAYNEQFF. The CDR3 nucleotides are TGTGCCAGCAGCTTAGAACAGGGAGCCTACAATGAGCAGTTCTTC.

The gene calls are TRBV7-9 and TRBJ2-7; 7 bases agree with TRBD1. Germline V gives CDR1 SEHNR, CDR2 FQNEAQ (reference sequence). This CDR3 is built from 15 residues. V gave up 7 bases and J gave up 2 bases; unmatched junction bases: 11. CDR3 DNA: TGTGCCAGCACCGAAGGGGGACAGCCAACCTACGAGCAGTACTTC. Encoded protein: CASTEGGQPTYEQYF.

This chain links TRBV6-2 or TRBV6-3 with TRBJ2-4; D gene ambiguous. Per the germline V gene, CDR1 is MNHEY and CDR2 is SVGEGT. V was trimmed by 1 base and J by 2 bases, leaving 12 bases between them. The CDR3 contains 16 residues. The CDR3 region is CASSYFRTETKNIQYF. DNA of the CDR3: TGTGCCAGCAGTTACTTCCGAACAGAAACCAAAAACATTCAGTACTTC.

The V call is TRBV7-3, the J call TRBJ1-2; D is uncertain. Germline V lookup: CDR1 SGHTA, CDR2 FQGTGA. The CDR3 spans 13 residues. The V end was cut by 6 bases, the J end by 8 bases, with 16 bases between. This chain's CDR3 is CASSQLGGGGYTF. DNA for the CDR3: TGTGCCAGCAGTCAACTGGGAGGTGGGGGCTACACCTTC.

This chain connects TRBV7-8 to TRBJ1-5, with D perhaps TRBD1 (6 bases). The V and J ends lost 4 bases and 4 bases respectively, with 29 bases between them. The CDR3 sequence is 20 residues long. CDR1 and CDR2 from the germline V gene are SGHVS and FQNEAQ. CDR3 region: CASSYDPNLTGSRRNQPQHF. The CDR3 DNA reads as TGTGCCAGCAGCTACGACCCGAACCTTACAGGGTCAAGAAGAAATCAGCCCCAGCATTTT.

The chain combines TRBV28 with TRBJ1-1; the D is unclear. V lost 3 bases to trimming and J lost 9 bases, with 11 bases between them. CDR1 is MDHEN and CDR2 is SYDVKM in the germline V gene. The CDR3 sequence is 12 residues long. The DNA for the CDR3 is TGTGCCAGCAGTTTGATTACAGATAAAGCTTTCTTT. Translation: CASSLITDKAFF.

CDR3 nucleotides: TGTGCCAGCAGTGGGGCGGGGCCTAAAGAGACCCAGTACTTC. It encodes CASSGAGPKETQYF. The V call is TRBV25-1, the J call TRBJ2-5, with D possibly matching TRBD2 (6 bases). CDR1 and CDR2 (germline): MGHDK, SYGVNS. CDR3 size: 14 residues. V was pared by 4 bases and J by 3 bases, with 12 bases between.

This clone was picked up one time. V is TRBV3-1 (or the pseudogene TRBV3-2) and J is TRBJ1-2; possibly TRBD1 for D (6 bases). The CDR3 runs 15 residues. The germline CDR1 and CDR2 sequences are LGHDT and YNNKEL (reference sequence). Trimming stripped 3 bases from V and 0 bases from J, with 11 bases between. Here the CDR3 reads CASSHWTVTNYGYTF. CDR3 DNA sequence: TGTGCCAGCAGCCATTGGACAGTCACTAACTATGGCTACACCTTC.

The genes are TRBV24-1 and TRBJ2-5; 12 bases match TRBD1. CDR1 is KGHDR and CDR2 is SFDVKD in the germline V gene. There are 17 residues in the CDR3. The junction had 9 bases not matched to a gene; V was cut back by 3 bases and J by 5 bases. The CDR3 loop is CATSDATGTGGRETQYF. The CDR3 coding sequence is TGTGCCACCAGTGATGCAACCGGGACAGGGGGCAGGGAGACCCAGTACTTC.

V usage is TRBV6-5 and J usage is TRBJ1-1, with D possibly TRBD1 on 5 matching bases. The CDR3 sequence is 15 residues long. Germline V CDR1 and CDR2: MNHEY, SVGAGI. Trimming stripped 4 bases from V and 5 bases from J, with 17 bases between. The CDR3 is CASSSYGQARTEAFF. CDR3 sequence (DNA): TGTGCCAGCAGTTCCTACGGACAAGCGCGTACTGAAGCTTTCTTT.

The CDR3 is CASSRDRGEGEQFF. The CDR3 DNA follows: TGTGCCAGCAGCAGGGACAGGGGTGAGGGTGAGCAGTTCTTC. V is TRBV2 and J is TRBJ2-1, with TRBD1 matching over 10 bases. The CDR3 sequence is 14 residues long. V gave up 6 bases and J gave up 9 bases; unmatched junction bases: 8. Germline-derived CDR1 and CDR2 are SNHLY and FYNNEI.

The V and J genes are TRBV12-3 or TRBV12-4 and TRBJ2-3, with 9 bases matching TRBD1. Trimming removed 5 bases from V and 6 bases from J; junction bases left unmatched: 3. This CDR3 spans 13 amino acids. The CDR3 reads CASSTGTGDTQYF. CDR3 DNA sequence: TGTGCCAGCAGTACCGGGACAGGGGATACGCAGTATTTT.